This record looks at one T cell receptor beta chain sequence and its context. The method was immunoSEQ multiplex PCR; TCRdb's version includes in-frame clones alone and lacks a portion of them. Here the sample spans 100,000 to 150,000 clones, 84% being singletons. CDR1 is LGHNA and CDR2 is YSLEER in the germline V gene. CDR3 length equals 16 residues. The V and J ends lost 3 bases and 3 bases, in that order; junction bases with no gene match: 7. The entry originates in a study of blood T cell repertoires in COVID-19. J is TRBJ1-2 and V is TRBV4-3; 10 bases are a match to TRBD1. The sequence was collected from a woman in her thirties who had recovered from COVID-19. The source material was PBMCs or T cells enriched from blood (not recorded which). CDR3 amino acids: CASSHRPGQGDYGYTF. The CDR3 DNA reads TGCGCCAGCAGCCACCGCCCCGGACAGGGGGACTATGGCTACACCTTC.